Below, one T cell receptor beta chain is given with its context. Its antigen is unidentified. This could be a read error, since a much larger clone is one nucleotide away. This sample is drawn from a study of regulatory T cells in long-lasting Graves disease. In germline, CDR1 is SNHLY, CDR2 FYNNEI. The CDR3 is made up of 13 amino acids. Deletions cut 11 bases from V and 1 base from J, with 14 bases between. Library construction for TCR beta used iRepertoire HTBI primers and Arm-PCR of CDR3 regions. Each CDR3 protein gets one entry after TCRdb re-called the multiplex PCR reads with MiXCR. The sample shows fewer than 550,000 distinct CDR3 sequences, 15% to 20% of them seen only once. Time point reported: newly diagnosed GD, antithyroid drugs for less than 3 months. Following extraction of RNA from PBMCs, that RNA was used to make the TCR library. Findings and limits, study-wide: Patients with persistent disease showed a bias toward TRBV28, TRBJ1-2 and TRBJ2-5.

The same sample was also used in a study of T cells in Graves' hyperthyroidism and ophthalmopathy. That source notes: A set of HTBI primers served as the primers for a first-round RT-PCR of the TCR CDR3. Researchers found most expanded thyroid clonotypes above 0.001 in blood as well.

The sample was peripheral blood mononuclear cells (PBMCs), taken at new diagnosis, from a patient treated with antithyroid drugs. This sequence was found in a woman aged 35-65 years with Graves disease. The rearrangement joins TRBV2 to TRBJ2-5; D is possibly TRBD1 (7 bases). CDR3 region: CACGRGVQETQYF. The CDR3, as DNA: TGTGCCTGCGGCAGGGGGGTCCAAGAGACCCAGTACTTC.